This T cell receptor (beta chain) was sequenced for a study of T-cell reconstitution after alpha-beta-depleted transplantation in children. The TCRbeta library was prepared with unique molecular identifiers. TCRdb ran MiXCR on the PCR reads and lists one entry per CDR3 protein. The data contain some 490,000 distinct CDR3 sequences, approximately 12% of them singletons. The germline V gene has CDR1 SGHTA and CDR2 FQGNSA. J lost 6 bases, V lost 5 bases, and 10 bases had no gene match. CDR3 size: 14 residues. This receptor was taken from a human donor who donated a stem cell graft to a child with combined immunodeficiency. The specimen was PBMCs from the stem cell graft donor, collected from the stem cell graft. The chain combines TRBV7-2 with TRBJ2-7, with 7 positions matching TRBD2. The CDR3 DNA sequence: TGTGCCAGCAGCCCGCGGGACTACCCCATCGAGCAGTACTTC. Its translation: CASSPRDYPIEQYF.